This is a list of T cell receptor beta chains from one sample in a study of PD-L1 blockade in urothelial cancer. Assay: immunoSEQ multiplex PCR; the TCRdb copy retains only in-frame clones and omits some. Of about 91,000 clones listed, 70% to 90% were seen once; the top ten hold roughly 8%. Sequencing used PBMCs, obtained around atezolizumab (anti-PD-L1) treatment. The receptors come from a man aged 65 to 85 with urothelial cancer. The CDR3 runs from the conserved cysteine through the conserved F or W. The D gene is left open where the match is weak. Clone size, where shown, is once, few, many, or a class for clones that have expanded.

v_gene	j_gene	d_gene	abundance	CDR3aa	CDR3nt
TRBV6-5	TRBJ2-5	.	.	CASSKPGLETQYF	TGTGCCAGCAGCAAGCCAGGGTTGGAGACCCAGTACTTC
TRBV5-1	TRBJ2-5	TRBD2	.	CASSHRIAGGSETQYF	TGCGCCAGCAGCCATCGTATAGCGGGAGGTTCAGAGACCCAGTACTTC
TRBV19	TRBJ2-7	.	.	CASSMSGSGDRDEQYF	TGTGCCAGTAGTATGAGTGGGTCGGGGGATCGGGACGAGCAGTACTTC
TRBV6-1	TRBJ2-3	.	.	CASSEQGSTDTQYF	TGTGCCAGCAGCGAACAGGGCAGTACAGATACGCAGTATTTT
TRBV9	TRBJ2-5	.	.	CASSVSGGYQETQYF	TGTGCCAGCAGCGTAAGCGGTGGGTACCAAGAGACCCAGTACTTC
TRBV5-1	TRBJ1-2	TRBD1	.	CASGQGGIYGYTF	TGCGCCAGCGGACAGGGTGGGATCTATGGCTACACCTTC
TRBV7-9	TRBJ2-2	TRBD2	.	CASSLTSGLAGGNGGELFF	TGTGCCAGCAGCTTAACCTCAGGACTAGCGGGAGGGAACGGCGGGGAGCTGTTTTTT
TRBV19	TRBJ2-4	.	.	CASSARTGRAAKNIQYF	TGTGCCAGTAGTGCCCGGACAGGGAGGGCGGCCAAAAACATTCAGTACTTC
TRBV7-2	TRBJ2-4	.	.	CASRLLAEAKNIQYF	TGTGCCAGCAGACTACTAGCTGAAGCCAAAAACATTCAGTACTTC
TRBV7-2	TRBJ2-1	TRBD2	.	CASSLVWSGSGNEQFF	TGTGCCAGCAGCTTAGTATGGAGCGGGAGTGGCAATGAGCAGTTCTTC
TRBV12-5	TRBJ1-3	.	.	CASAQGLENTIYF	TGTGCTAGTGCCCAGGGATTGGAAAACACCATATATTTT
TRBV30	TRBJ1-2	.	once	CAWRAGAGGYTF	TGTGCCTGGAGGGCAGGTGCTGGAGGCTACACCTTC
TRBV27	TRBJ2-2	TRBD1	.	CASSPTGQESHSYRTGELFF	TGTGCCAGCAGTCCGACGGGACAGGAGTCCCACAGCTATCGAACCGGGGAGCTGTTTTTT
TRBV19	TRBJ1-1	.	.	CASSILGGEGTEAFF	TGTGCCAGTAGTATATTGGGGGGGGAAGGCACTGAAGCTTTCTTT
TRBV10-1	TRBJ2-7	.	.	CASSGPPNYEQYF	TGCGCCAGCAGTGGGCCCCCCAACTACGAGCAGTACTTC
TRBV29-1	TRBJ2-1	TRBD2	.	CSVLGTSGYNEQFF	TGCAGCGTTCTCGGGACTAGCGGCTACAATGAGCAGTTCTTC
TRBV2	TRBJ2-7	.	.	CASRAPGRLPGRTNEQYF	TGTGCCAGCAGGGCTCCGGGACGCCTTCCCGGGAGAACCAACGAGCAGTACTTC
TRBV16	TRBJ2-1	TRBD2	.	CASSQRAGVNEQFF	TGTGCCAGCAGCCAGCGAGCGGGGGTCAATGAGCAGTTCTTC
TRBV28	TRBJ2-7	.	.	CASSFHGQSEQYF	TGTGCCAGCAGTTTTCACGGACAGAGTGAGCAGTACTTC
TRBV2	TRBJ1-1	TRBD1	.	CASSGTGLNTEAFF	TGTGCCAGCAGTGGGACAGGGTTGAACACTGAAGCTTTCTTT
TRBV19	TRBJ1-2	TRBD1	once	CASSPTGQRVGGGYTF	TGTGCCAGTAGTCCGACGGGACAGCGGGTTGGGGGAGGCTACACCTTC
TRBV19	TRBJ2-3	TRBD2	.	CASSIEGLAGGTSTDTQYF	TGTGCCAGTAGTATAGAGGGACTAGCGGGGGGAACTAGCACAGATACGCAGTATTTT
TRBV7-6	TRBJ2-5	TRBD1	.	CASSKTGTGGVETQYF	TGTGCCAGCAGCAAAACCGGGACAGGGGGCGTGGAGACCCAGTACTTC
TRBV27	TRBJ2-7	TRBD2	.	CASSLSSGSYEQYF	TGTGCCAGCAGTTTAAGTAGCGGGAGCTACGAGCAGTACTTC
TRBV11-2	TRBJ1-1	.	.	CASSLNSAGNTEAFF	TGTGCCAGCAGCTTAAACAGTGCGGGGAACACTGAAGCTTTCTTT
TRBV30	TRBJ1-4	TRBD1	.	CAWSRDRNEKLFF	TGTGCCTGGAGTCGGGACAGGAATGAAAAACTGTTTTTT
TRBV7-3	TRBJ2-3	TRBD1	.	CASSPRQGASTDTQYF	TGTGCCAGCAGCCCCCGACAGGGGGCAAGTACAGATACGCAGTATTTT
TRBV6-1	TRBJ2-7	.	.	CASKSSGIYEQYF	TGTGCCAGCAAATCCTCCGGTATCTACGAGCAGTACTTC
TRBV18	TRBJ2-3	.	.	CASSLQGTDTQYF	TGTGCCAGCTCACTACAGGGCACAGATACGCAGTATTTT
TRBV11-3	TRBJ2-3	.	.	CASSSNSPSTDTQYF	TGTGCCAGCAGCTCAAACTCCCCTAGCACAGATACGCAGTATTTT
TRBV19	TRBJ2-3	TRBD2	.	CASSSPTGRGGPDTQYF	TGTGCCAGTAGTAGCCCGACCGGGCGGGGGGGGCCCGATACGCAGTATTTT
TRBV5-4	TRBJ1-2	TRBD1	.	CASTQDRGPSGYTF	TGTGCCAGCACCCAGGACAGGGGGCCGTCTGGCTACACCTTC
TRBV30	TRBJ2-7	.	.	CAWSGQGKREQYF	TGTGCCTGGAGTGGTCAGGGGAAACGGGAGCAGTACTTC
TRBV4-1	TRBJ1-1	.	.	CASSRPGTEAFF	TGCGCCAGCAGCCGCCCGGGGACTGAAGCTTTCTTT
TRBV6-5	TRBJ1-1	TRBD1	.	CATTGESEAFF	TGTGCCACCACAGGGGAGTCTGAAGCTTTCTTT
TRBV18	TRBJ2-5	TRBD1	few	CASSHGTVQETQYF	TGTGCCAGCTCGCACGGGACAGTCCAAGAGACCCAGTACTTC
TRBV10-1	TRBJ2-7	.	.	CASSESRLAGEQYF	TGCGCCAGCAGTGAGTCGAGATTAGCAGGGGAGCAGTACTTC
TRBV5-1	TRBJ2-5	TRBD2	.	CASSSTASTSGIETQYF	TGCGCCAGCAGCTCCACCGCCTCGACTAGCGGTATAGAGACCCAGTACTTC
TRBV6-1	TRBJ1-2	TRBD1	.	CASSEAGDRGRDGYTF	TGTGCCAGCAGTGAAGCAGGGGACAGGGGCAGGGATGGCTACACCTTC
TRBV5-5	TRBJ2-5	.	once	CASSLRQGNGETQYF	TGTGCCAGCAGCTTGCGCCAGGGGAATGGAGAGACCCAGTACTTC
TRBV11-3	TRBJ1-1	.	.	CASSPHRDNTEAFF	TGTGCCAGCAGCCCTCACAGGGATAACACTGAAGCTTTCTTT
TRBV7-3	TRBJ2-5	TRBD1	.	CASSFDRGAETQYF	TGTGCCAGCAGCTTCGACAGGGGTGCAGAGACCCAGTACTTC
TRBV5-6	TRBJ2-2	TRBD2	.	CASSPGLVAGGELFF	TGTGCCAGCAGCCCCGGACTAGTCGCGGGAGGGGAGCTGTTTTTT
TRBV5-6	TRBJ1-2	.	few	CASSGQGNYGYTF	TGTGCCAGCAGCGGCCAGGGAAACTATGGCTACACCTTC
TRBV5-6	TRBJ2-1	.	.	CASSLELGTGYEQFF	TGTGCCAGCAGCTTGGAACTAGGTACGGGCTATGAGCAGTTCTTC
TRBV27	TRBJ2-3	TRBD1	.	CASSLSDRADTQYF	TGTGCCAGCAGTTTATCTGACAGGGCAGATACGCAGTATTTT
TRBV15	TRBJ2-5	TRBD1	.	CATSRDRGREETQYF	TGTGCCACCAGCAGAGACAGGGGGCGTGAAGAGACCCAGTACTTC
TRBV5-1	TRBJ2-5	TRBD2	.	CASSLDRLAGEETQYF	TGCGCCAGCAGCTTGGATCGGCTAGCGGGAGAGGAGACCCAGTACTTC
TRBV4-1	TRBJ1-1	TRBD1	.	CASSPQGAMNTEAFF	TGCGCCAGCAGCCCACAGGGGGCCATGAACACTGAAGCTTTCTTT
TRBV11-1	TRBJ2-3	.	.	CASRREGWVETDTQYF	TGTGCCAGCAGACGAGAGGGTTGGGTGGAGACAGATACGCAGTATTTT
TRBV7-2	TRBJ2-3	TRBD1	.	CASSWGQAKYGNTQYF	TGTGCCAGCAGCTGGGGACAGGCGAAGTATGGGAATACGCAGTATTTT
TRBV4-2	TRBJ1-3	TRBD1	.	CASSHADRADTIYF	TGTGCCAGCAGCCACGCGGACAGGGCGGACACCATATATTTT
TRBV7-9	TRBJ1-2	.	once	CASSLAPTEAYGYTF	TGTGCCAGCAGCTTAGCGCCGACAGAAGCGTATGGCTACACCTTC
TRBV20-1	TRBJ2-2	.	.	CSARGTGELFF	TGCAGTGCCCGGGGGACCGGGGAGCTGTTTTTT
TRBV7-9	TRBJ2-1	.	.	CASALGAAYNEQFF	TGTGCCAGCGCGTTAGGGGCAGCCTACAATGAGCAGTTCTTC
TRBV2	TRBJ2-3	TRBD2	many	CASSERLAGDFTDTQYF	TGTGCCAGCAGTGAGAGACTAGCGGGGGACTTCACAGATACGCAGTATTTT
TRBV5-6	TRBJ1-5	.	.	CASSPLDSPNQPQHF	TGTGCCAGCAGCCCCTTAGACAGCCCTAATCAGCCCCAGCATTTT
TRBV9	TRBJ2-1	TRBD1	.	CASNIGGTYNEQFF	TGTGCCAGCAATATAGGGGGCACCTACAATGAGCAGTTCTTC
TRBV28	TRBJ2-3	.	once	CASSPPEASTDTQYF	TGTGCCAGCAGCCCGCCCGAGGCCAGCACAGATACGCAGTATTTT